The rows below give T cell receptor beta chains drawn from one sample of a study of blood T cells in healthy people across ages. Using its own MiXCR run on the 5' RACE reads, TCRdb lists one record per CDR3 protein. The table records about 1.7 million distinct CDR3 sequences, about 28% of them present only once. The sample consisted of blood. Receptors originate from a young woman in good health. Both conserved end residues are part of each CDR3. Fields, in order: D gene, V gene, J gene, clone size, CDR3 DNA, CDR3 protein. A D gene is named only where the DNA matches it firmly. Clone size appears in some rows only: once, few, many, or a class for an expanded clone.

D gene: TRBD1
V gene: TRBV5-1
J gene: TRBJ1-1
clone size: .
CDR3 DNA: TGCGCCAGCCGCCTAGCGGGACAGGGTAACACTGAAGCTTTCTTT
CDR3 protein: CASRLAGQGNTEAFF

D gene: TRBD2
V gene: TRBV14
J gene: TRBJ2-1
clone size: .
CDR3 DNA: TGTGCCAGCAGCAAAGATTTCCGGACTAGCGGGAGCAATGAGCAGTTCTTC
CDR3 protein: CASSKDFRTSGSNEQFF

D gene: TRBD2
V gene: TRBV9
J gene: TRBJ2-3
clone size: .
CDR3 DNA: TGTGCCAGCAGCTCCGAAGCGGGGGGGCCCCCAGGCACGCAGTATTTT
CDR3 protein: CASSSEAGGPPGTQYF

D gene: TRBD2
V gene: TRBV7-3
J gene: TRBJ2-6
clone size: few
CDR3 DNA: TGTGCCAGCAGCCCTTGGGGGGGTCTGACTGGGGCCAACGTCCTGACTTTC
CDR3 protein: CASSPWGGLTGANVLTF

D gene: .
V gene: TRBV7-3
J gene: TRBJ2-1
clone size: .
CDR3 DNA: TGTGCCAGCAGCACTCGCCTCGGCAAATACAATGAGCAGTTCTTC
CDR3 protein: CASSTRLGKYNEQFF

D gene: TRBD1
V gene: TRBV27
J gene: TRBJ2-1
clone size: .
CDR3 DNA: TGTGCCAGTGGGACAGGGGCTTACAATGAGCAGTTCTTC
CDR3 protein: CASGTGAYNEQFF

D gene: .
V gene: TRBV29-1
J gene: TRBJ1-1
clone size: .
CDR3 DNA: TGCAGCGTTGCTCGGGGGGAAAACACTGAAGCTTTCTTT
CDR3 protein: CSVARGENTEAFF

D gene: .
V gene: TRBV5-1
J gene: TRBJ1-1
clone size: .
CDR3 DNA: TGCGCCAGCAGCTGGGGGAGTGGGGGTGATTTGACTGAAGCTTTCTTT
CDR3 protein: CASSWGSGGDLTEAFF

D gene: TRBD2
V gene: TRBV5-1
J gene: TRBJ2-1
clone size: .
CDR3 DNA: TGCGCCAGCAGCCTCCAAGAGCGGGAGCTTTACAATGAGCAGTTCTTC
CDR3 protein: CASSLQERELYNEQFF

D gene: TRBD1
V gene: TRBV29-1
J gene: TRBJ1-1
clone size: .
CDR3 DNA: TGCAGCGTGGGTTATTCCAGGGGGCCGACTGAAGCTTTCTTT
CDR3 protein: CSVGYSRGPTEAFF

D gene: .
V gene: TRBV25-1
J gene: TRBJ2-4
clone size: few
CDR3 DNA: TGTGCCAGCAGTGCCCGAGCGGGCTGGGGAGGTTCGTCGGACATTCAGTACTTC
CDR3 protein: CASSARAGWGGSSDIQYF

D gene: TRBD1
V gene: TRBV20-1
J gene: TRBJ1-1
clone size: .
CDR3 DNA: TGCAGTGCTAGACTTAGACAGGGGGCGAACACTGAAGCTTTCTTT
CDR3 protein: CSARLRQGANTEAFF

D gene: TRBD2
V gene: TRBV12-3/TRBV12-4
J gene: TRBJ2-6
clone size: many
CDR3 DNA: TGTGCCAGCACGGGGGGGTCTTCTGGGGCCAACGTCCTGACTTTC
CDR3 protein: CASTGGSSGANVLTF

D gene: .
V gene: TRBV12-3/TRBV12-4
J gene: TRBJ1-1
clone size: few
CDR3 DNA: TGTGCCAGCAGGGCGGGGGGACCGGTGACTGAAGCTTTCTTT
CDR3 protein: CASRAGGPVTEAFF

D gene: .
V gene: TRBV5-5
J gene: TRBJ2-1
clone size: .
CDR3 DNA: TGTGCCAGCAGCTTGGGACTCCTAGGCTCCTACAATGAGCAGTTCTTC
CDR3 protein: CASSLGLLGSYNEQFF

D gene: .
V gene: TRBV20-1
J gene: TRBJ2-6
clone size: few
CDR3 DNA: TGCAGTGCTTCCGAGGACTACTCTGGGACCAACGTCCTGACTTTC
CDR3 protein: CSASEDYSGTNVLTF

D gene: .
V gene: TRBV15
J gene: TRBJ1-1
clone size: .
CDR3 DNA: TGTGCCACCAGCAGAGAGGCGGGAAGAGGGATGAACACTGAAGCTTTCTTT
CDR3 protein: CATSREAGRGMNTEAFF

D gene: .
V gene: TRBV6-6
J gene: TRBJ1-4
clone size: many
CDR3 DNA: TGTGCCAGCAGTTACGGCCGTCGCGGTGAAAAACTGTTTTTT
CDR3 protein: CASSYGRRGEKLFF

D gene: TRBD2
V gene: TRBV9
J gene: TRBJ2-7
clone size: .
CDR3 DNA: TGTGCCAGCAGCGGGACTAGCGGGAGGGCCGAGCAGTACTTC
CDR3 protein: CASSGTSGRAEQYF

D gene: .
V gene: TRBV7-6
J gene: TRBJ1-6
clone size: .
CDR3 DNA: TGTGCCAGCAGCATATCCGGGACCCGCGATTCACCCCTCCACTTT
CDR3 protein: CASSISGTRDSPLHF

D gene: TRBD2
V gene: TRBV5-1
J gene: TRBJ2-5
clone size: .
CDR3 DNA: TGCGCCAGCAGCTTGGGACCTAGCGGGCACCAAGAGACCCAGTACTTC
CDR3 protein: CASSLGPSGHQETQYF

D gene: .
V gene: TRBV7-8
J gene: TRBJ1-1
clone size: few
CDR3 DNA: TGTGCCAGCAGCTTAAACAGGGCGGGTGAAGCTTTCTTT
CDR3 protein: CASSLNRAGEAFF

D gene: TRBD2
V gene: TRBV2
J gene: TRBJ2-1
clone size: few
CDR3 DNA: TGTGCCAGCAAGAGCGGGAGGGCCGGGGATGAGCAGTTCTTC
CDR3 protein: CASKSGRAGDEQFF

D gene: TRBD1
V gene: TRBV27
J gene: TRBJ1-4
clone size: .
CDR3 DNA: TGTGCCAGCAGTTTATTTTCAGGGGGCGGTGAAAAACTGTTTTTT
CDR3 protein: CASSLFSGGGEKLFF

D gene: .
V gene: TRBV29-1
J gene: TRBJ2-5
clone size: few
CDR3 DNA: TGCAGCGTTGTGGACGGGGGAGAGACCCAGTACTTC
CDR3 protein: CSVVDGGETQYF

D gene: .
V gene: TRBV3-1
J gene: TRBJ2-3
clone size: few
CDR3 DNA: TGTGCCAGCAGCCAAGACGCGGGGCTGGGCACAGATACGCAGTATTTT
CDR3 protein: CASSQDAGLGTDTQYF